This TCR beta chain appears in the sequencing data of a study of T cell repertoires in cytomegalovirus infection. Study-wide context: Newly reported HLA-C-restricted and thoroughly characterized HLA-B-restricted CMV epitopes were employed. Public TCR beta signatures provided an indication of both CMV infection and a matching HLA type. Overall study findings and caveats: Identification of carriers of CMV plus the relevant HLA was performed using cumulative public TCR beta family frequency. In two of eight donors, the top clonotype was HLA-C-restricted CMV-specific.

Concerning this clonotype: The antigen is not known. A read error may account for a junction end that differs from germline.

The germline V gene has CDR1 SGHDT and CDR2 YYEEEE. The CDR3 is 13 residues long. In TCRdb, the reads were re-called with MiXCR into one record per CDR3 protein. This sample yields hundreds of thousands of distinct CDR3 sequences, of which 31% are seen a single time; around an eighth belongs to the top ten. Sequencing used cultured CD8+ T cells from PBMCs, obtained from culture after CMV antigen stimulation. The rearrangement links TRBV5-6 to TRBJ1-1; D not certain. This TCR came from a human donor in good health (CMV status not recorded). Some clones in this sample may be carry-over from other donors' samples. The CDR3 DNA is TGTGCCAGCAGGTTGGACGGGAACACTGAAGCTTTCTTT. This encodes CASRLDGNTEAFF.